This T cell receptor beta chain was identified during a study of technical replicates of blood from a few donors. The CDR3 has 13 residues. The V end lost 6 bases, the J end lost 4 bases, and 12 bases lay between the germline ends. Germline lookup yields CDR1 ENHRY and CDR2 SYGVKD. Method: immunoSEQ multiplex PCR; TCRdb's copy keeps in-frame clones and lacks some. The sample has over 50,000 clones, 95% to 98% seen once. The receptor was derived from a human donor in good health. Material: T cells isolated from PBMCs. The chain combines TRBV10-3 with TRBJ1-1; a possible D gene is TRBD1 (6 bases). The CDR3 protein is CAIRKQGSTEAFF. In DNA form, the CDR3 reads TGTGCCATCAGAAAACAGGGTAGCACTGAAGCTTTCTTT.